This T cell receptor (beta chain) was retrieved from a study of blood T cell repertoires in COVID-19. The assay was immunoSEQ multiplex PCR, and TCRdb's table has in-frame clones only and misses some. The sample carries hundreds of thousands of clones, 88% recorded once. The CDR3 runs to 13 residues. Trimming removed 5 bases at V and 3 bases at J, with 14 bases between. CDR1 and CDR2 (germline): SQVTM, ANQGSEA. Two consecutive negative NP/OP PCR tests, clearance, or resolved symptoms defined Cohort 3 recovery. The receptor's source is a woman aged 25-40 years who had recovered from COVID-19. The source material was PBMCs or T cells enriched from blood (not recorded which). The chain carries TRBV29-1 and TRBJ2-7, with D unclear. The CDR3 coding sequence is TGCAGCGTTATCCAAAGTATAGACTACGAGCAGTACTTC. Protein product: CSVIQSIDYEQYF.